This is a list of T cell receptor beta chains from one sample in a study of blood T cells in healthy people across ages. Via MiXCR, TCRdb re-called the 5' RACE reads, giving one row per CDR3 protein. The sample has hundreds of thousands of distinct CDR3 sequences; roughly a quarter are singletons. The data also belong to a second study, concerning T cells of mothers and their children.

Material for sequencing was blood. These receptor sequences come from a boy aged 2 to 10 in good health. Each CDR3 is given with its conserved first and last residue. Each record gives: clone size, D gene, V gene, J gene, CDR3 protein, CDR3 DNA. The D gene is left open where the match is weak. Only part of the rows carry a size: once, few, many, or a class if the clone is expanded.

-	-	TRBV12-3/TRBV12-4	TRBJ1-1	CASVPMGAFRGYTEAFF	TGTGCCAGCGTCCCTATGGGGGCCTTTAGGGGGTACACTGAAGCTTTCTTT
-	TRBD1	TRBV7-2	TRBJ2-1	CASSPRIYRGQVNEQFF	TGTGCCAGCAGCCCTAGAATATACAGGGGGCAAGTCAATGAGCAGTTCTTC
few	TRBD1	TRBV27	TRBJ2-7	CASSPGQGYLEQYF	TGTGCCAGCAGTCCGGGACAGGGGTATCTCGAGCAGTACTTC
-	-	TRBV27	TRBJ1-3	CASSLVGDPSGNTIYF	TGTGCCAGCAGTTTAGTCGGAGACCCCTCTGGAAACACCATATATTTT
-	TRBD2	TRBV5-1	TRBJ2-7	CASSREGWIAGVSYEQYF	TGCGCCAGCAGCCGTGAGGGTTGGATAGCGGGGGTCTCCTACGAGCAGTACTTC
few	TRBD1	TRBV20-1	TRBJ2-4	CSAARVGQGLAKNIQYF	TGCAGTGCCGCTCGGGTGGGACAGGGGCTAGCCAAAAACATTCAGTACTTC
-	-	TRBV4-3	TRBJ2-1	CASSQDAFGSYNEQFF	TGCGCCAGCAGCCAAGACGCGTTTGGTTCCTACAATGAGCAGTTCTTC
-	-	TRBV3-1	TRBJ2-1	CASRGAGLGEQFF	TGTGCCAGCAGGGGCGCGGGTTTGGGTGAGCAGTTCTTC
-	TRBD2	TRBV29-1	TRBJ2-5	CSVDGLAGGLFRRTQYF	TGCAGCGTTGACGGACTAGCGGGGGGCCTATTCCGGAGGACCCAGTACTTC
few	-	TRBV20-1	TRBJ1-3	CSVREVGLGGNTIYF	TGCAGTGTTAGAGAGGTCGGGCTTGGTGGAAACACCATATATTTT
few	TRBD2	TRBV6-2/TRBV6-3	TRBJ2-7	CASIGRESLYEQYF	TGTGCCAGCATTGGGCGGGAGAGCCTCTACGAGCAGTACTTC
many	-	TRBV24-1	TRBJ2-5	CATSAVGEETQYF	TGTGCCACCAGTGCGGTTGGGGAAGAGACCCAGTACTTC
few	-	TRBV20-1	TRBJ1-6	CSAILPGGTTNSPLHF	TGCAGTGCTATTCTCCCCGGGGGGACGACGAATTCACCCCTCCACTTT
-	TRBD1	TRBV6-5	TRBJ1-2	CASSYGGGNGYTF	TGTGCCAGCAGTTACGGAGGGGGCAATGGTTACACCTTC
-	-	TRBV20-1	TRBJ1-2	CSANRGNGGGYTF	TGCAGCGCAAACCGAGGGAACGGGGGTGGCTACACCTTC
-	TRBD2	TRBV4-2	TRBJ2-5	CASSPLTSGGAGETQYF	TGTGCCAGCAGCCCCCTAACTAGCGGGGGGGCGGGGGAGACCCAGTACTTC
-	-	TRBV20-1	TRBJ1-4	CSAYGARTEKLFF	TGCAGTGCTTACGGGGCCAGGACCGAAAAACTGTTTTTT
-	-	TRBV5-1	TRBJ1-4	CASSLAQGLNEKLFF	TGCGCCAGCAGCTTGGCTCAGGGTCTTAATGAAAAACTGTTTTTT
few	-	TRBV20-1	TRBJ2-6	CSATYTGANVLTF	TGCAGTGCTACGTACACTGGGGCCAACGTCCTGACTTTC
-	TRBD1	TRBV5-4	TRBJ2-7	CASSKTGESYEQYF	TGTGCCAGCAGCAAGACAGGGGAAAGCTACGAGCAGTACTTC